The clone carrying this TCR beta chain was picked up one time. Its cognate antigen is unknown. The sample belongs to a study of T cell responses to AZD1222 COVID-19 vaccine. Study-level results: Spike regions recognized by vaccine-associated CD4 TCRs spanned the protein, led by 160-218 and 743-854.

Assay used: immunoSEQ multiplex PCR; TCRdb lists only in-frame clones, some missing. This sample carries 100,000 to 150,000 clones, around 92% of them seen once, and the ten largest clones take 6% to 9%. CDR1 and CDR2 from the germline V gene are SNHLY and FYNNEI. The CDR3 has 15 residues. V was clipped by 5 bases and J by 2 bases; unmatched bases: 3. The clonotype originates from an adult who received the AZD1222 COVID-19 vaccine. The sample here was peripheral blood, taken 28 days after the second AZD1222 dose. The rearrangement links TRBV2 to TRBJ2-3; 11 bases match TRBD2. CDR3 in DNA: TGTGCCAGCAGTCTAGCGGGGGGATCCACAGATACGCAGTATTTT. It is translated as CASSLAGGSTDTQYF.